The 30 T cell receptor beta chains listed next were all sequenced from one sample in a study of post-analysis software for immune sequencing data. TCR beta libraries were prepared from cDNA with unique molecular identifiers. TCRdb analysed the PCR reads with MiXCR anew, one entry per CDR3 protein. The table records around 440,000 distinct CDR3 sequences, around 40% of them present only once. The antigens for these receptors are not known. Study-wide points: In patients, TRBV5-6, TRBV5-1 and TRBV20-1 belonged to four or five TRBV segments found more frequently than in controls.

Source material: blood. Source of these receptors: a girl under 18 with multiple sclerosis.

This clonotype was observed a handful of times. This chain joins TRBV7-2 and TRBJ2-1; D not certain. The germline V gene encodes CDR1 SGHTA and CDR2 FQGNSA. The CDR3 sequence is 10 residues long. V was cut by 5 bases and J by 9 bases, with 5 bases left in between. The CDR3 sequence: CASSVREQFF. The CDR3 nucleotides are TGTGCCAGCAGCGTCCGTGAGCAGTTCTTC.

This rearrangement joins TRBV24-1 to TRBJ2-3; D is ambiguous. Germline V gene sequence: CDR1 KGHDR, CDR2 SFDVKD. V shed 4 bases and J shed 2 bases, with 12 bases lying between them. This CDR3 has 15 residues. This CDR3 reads CATSDDGHPTDTQYF. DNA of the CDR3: TGTGCCACCAGTGACGATGGGCACCCCACAGATACGCAGTATTTT.

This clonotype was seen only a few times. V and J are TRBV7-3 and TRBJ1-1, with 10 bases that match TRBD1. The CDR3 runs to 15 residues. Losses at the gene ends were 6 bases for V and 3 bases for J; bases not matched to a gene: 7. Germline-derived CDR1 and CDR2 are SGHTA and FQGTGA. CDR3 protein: CASSRSGTGDTEAFF. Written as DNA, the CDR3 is TGTGCCAGCAGTCGATCCGGGACAGGGGACACTGAAGCTTTCTTT. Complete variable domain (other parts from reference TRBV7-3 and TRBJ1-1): GAGVSQTPSNKVTEKGKYVELRCDPISGHTALYWYRQSLGQGPEFLIYFQGTGAADDSGLPNDRFFAVRPEGSVSTLKIQRTERGDSAVYLCASSRSGTGDTEAFFGQGTRLTVV.

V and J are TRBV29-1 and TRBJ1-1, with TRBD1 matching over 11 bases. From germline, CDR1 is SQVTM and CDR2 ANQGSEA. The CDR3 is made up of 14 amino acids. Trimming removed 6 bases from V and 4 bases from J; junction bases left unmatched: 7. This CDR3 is CSVRTGGEGTEAFF. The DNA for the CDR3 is TGCAGCGTCAGGACAGGGGGCGAGGGCACTGAAGCTTTCTTT.

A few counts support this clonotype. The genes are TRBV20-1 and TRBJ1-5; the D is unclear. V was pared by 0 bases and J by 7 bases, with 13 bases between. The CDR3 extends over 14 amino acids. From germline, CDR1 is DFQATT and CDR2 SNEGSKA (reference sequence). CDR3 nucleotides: TGCAGTGCTAGAGATCATCTCTTATGGCAGCCCCAGCATTTT. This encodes CSARDHLLWQPQHF.

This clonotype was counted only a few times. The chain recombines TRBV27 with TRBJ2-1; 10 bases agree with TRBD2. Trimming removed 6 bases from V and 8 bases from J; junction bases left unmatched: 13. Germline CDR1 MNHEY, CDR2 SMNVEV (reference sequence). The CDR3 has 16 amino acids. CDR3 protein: CASSGLSGREADEQFF. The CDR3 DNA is TGTGCCAGCAGCGGTCTGAGCGGGAGGGAAGCCGATGAGCAGTTCTTC.

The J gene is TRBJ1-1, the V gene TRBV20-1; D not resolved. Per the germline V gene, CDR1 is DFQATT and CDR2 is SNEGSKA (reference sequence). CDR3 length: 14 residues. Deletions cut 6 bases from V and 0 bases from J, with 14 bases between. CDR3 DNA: TGCAGTGCCCCGTCGGTCAGGTTGAACACTGAAGCTTTCTTT. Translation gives CSAPSVRLNTEAFF.

The CDR3 coding sequence is TGTGCCAGCAGTAGACTAGCGGTGAGCTCCTACGAGCAGTACTTC. It codes for CASSRLAVSSYEQYF. The V call is TRBV12-3 or TRBV12-4, the J call TRBJ2-7; 9 bases are shared with TRBD2. The CDR3 loop spans 15 amino acids. V lost 5 bases to trimming and J lost 0 bases; unmatched junction nucleotides: 5.

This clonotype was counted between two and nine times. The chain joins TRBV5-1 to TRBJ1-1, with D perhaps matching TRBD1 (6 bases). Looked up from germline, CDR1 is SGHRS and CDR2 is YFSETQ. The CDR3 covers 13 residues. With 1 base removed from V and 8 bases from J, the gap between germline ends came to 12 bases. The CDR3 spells CASSLTTGHEAFF. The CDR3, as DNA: TGCGCCAGCAGCTTGACGACGGGACACGAAGCTTTCTTT.

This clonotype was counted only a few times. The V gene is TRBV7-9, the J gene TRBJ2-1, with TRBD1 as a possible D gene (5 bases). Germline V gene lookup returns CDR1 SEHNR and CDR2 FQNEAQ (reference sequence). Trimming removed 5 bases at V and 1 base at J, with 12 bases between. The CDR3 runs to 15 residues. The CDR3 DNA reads TGTGCCAGCAGCCTCGAAGGGGCATCCTACAATGAGCAGTTCTTC. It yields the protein CASSLEGASYNEQFF.

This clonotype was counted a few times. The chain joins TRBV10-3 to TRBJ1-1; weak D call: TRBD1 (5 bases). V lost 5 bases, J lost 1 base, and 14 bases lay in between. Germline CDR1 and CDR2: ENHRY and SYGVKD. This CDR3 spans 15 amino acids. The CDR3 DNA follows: TGTGCCATCAGTTTTTCCTCCGGGACGAACACTGAAGCTTTCTTT. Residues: CAISFSSGTNTEAFF.

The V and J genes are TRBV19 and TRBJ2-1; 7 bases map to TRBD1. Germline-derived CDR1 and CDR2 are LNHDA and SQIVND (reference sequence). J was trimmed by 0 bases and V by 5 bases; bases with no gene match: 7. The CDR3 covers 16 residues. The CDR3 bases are TGTGCCAGTAGTCCTCTCCGGGACAGCTCCTACAATGAGCAGTTCTTC. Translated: CASSPLRDSSYNEQFF.

This chain's CDR3 is CASSLGDRWGMDEQFF. The CDR3 DNA sequence: TGTGCCAGCAGCTTAGGCGACCGTTGGGGGATGGATGAGCAGTTCTTC. The genes are TRBV7-9 and TRBJ2-1; D may be TRBD1 or TRBD2 (5 bases each). V gave up 1 base and J gave up 8 bases, with 18 bases separating them. From germline, CDR1 is SEHNR and CDR2 FQNEAQ (reference sequence). The CDR3 has 16 amino acids.

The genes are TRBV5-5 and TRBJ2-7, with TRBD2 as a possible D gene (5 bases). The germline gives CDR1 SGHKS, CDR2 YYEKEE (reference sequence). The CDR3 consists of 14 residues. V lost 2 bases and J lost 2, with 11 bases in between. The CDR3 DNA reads TGTGCCAGCAGCTTCGCGGGCGGAGCCTACGAGCAGTACTTC. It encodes CASSFAGGAYEQYF.

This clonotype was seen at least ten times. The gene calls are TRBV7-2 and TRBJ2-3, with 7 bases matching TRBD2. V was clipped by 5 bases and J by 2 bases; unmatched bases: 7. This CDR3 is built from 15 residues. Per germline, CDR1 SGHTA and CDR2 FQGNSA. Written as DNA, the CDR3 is TGTGCCAGCAGCCTGTCCGGGACTAACACAGATACGCAGTATTTT. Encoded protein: CASSLSGTNTDTQYF.

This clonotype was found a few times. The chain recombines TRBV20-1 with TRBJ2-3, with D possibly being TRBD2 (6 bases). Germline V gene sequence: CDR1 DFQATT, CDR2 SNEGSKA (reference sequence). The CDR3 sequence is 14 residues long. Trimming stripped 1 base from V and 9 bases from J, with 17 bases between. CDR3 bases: TGCAGTGCTAGAGCGCCGGGAGACGCATACACGCAGTATTTT. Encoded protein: CSARAPGDAYTQYF.

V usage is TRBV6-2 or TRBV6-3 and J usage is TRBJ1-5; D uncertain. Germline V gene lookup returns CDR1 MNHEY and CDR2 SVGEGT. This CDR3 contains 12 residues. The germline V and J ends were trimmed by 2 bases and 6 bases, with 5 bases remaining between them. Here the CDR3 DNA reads TGTGCCAGCAGTTACCTGGGTCAGCCCCAGCATTTT. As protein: CASSYLGQPQHF.

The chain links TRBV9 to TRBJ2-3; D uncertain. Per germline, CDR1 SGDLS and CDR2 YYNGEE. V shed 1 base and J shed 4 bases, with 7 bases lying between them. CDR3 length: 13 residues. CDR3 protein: CASSVTPSDTQYF. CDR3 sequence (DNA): TGTGCCAGCAGCGTAACTCCCTCAGATACGCAGTATTTT.

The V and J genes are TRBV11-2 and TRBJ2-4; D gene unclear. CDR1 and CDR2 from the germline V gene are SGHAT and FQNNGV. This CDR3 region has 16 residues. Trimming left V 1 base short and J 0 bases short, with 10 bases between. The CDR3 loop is CASSLVTRSAKNIQYF. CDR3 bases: TGTGCCAGCAGCTTAGTGACCCGATCAGCCAAAAACATTCAGTACTTC.

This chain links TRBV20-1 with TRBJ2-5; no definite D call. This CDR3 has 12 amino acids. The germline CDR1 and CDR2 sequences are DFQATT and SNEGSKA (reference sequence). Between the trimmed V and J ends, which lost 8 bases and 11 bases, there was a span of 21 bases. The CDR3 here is CSTELGAREQYF. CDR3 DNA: TGCAGTACAGAGCTTGGTGCGCGAGAGCAGTACTTC.

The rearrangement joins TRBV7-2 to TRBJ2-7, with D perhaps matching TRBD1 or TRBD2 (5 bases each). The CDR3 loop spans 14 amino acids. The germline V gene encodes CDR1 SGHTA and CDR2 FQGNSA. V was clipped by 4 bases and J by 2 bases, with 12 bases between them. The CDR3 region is CASSSLPGPYEQYF. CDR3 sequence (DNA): TGTGCCAGCAGCTCGTTGCCGGGGCCCTACGAGCAGTACTTC.

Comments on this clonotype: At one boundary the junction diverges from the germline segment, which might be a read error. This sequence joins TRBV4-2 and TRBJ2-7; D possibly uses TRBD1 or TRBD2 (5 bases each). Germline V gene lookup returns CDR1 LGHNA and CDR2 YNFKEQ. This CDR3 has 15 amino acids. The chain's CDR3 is CASSQVGTEHYEQYF. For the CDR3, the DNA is TGTGCCAGCAGCCAAGTGGGGACCGAACATTACGAACAGTACTTC.

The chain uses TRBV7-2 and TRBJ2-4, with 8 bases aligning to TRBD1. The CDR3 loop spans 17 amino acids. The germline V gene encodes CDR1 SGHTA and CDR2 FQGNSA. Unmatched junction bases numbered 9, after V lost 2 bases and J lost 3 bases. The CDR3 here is CASSLRGTGRVKNIQYF. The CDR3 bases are TGTGCCAGCAGCTTAAGGGGGACAGGACGGGTCAAAAACATTCAGTACTTC.

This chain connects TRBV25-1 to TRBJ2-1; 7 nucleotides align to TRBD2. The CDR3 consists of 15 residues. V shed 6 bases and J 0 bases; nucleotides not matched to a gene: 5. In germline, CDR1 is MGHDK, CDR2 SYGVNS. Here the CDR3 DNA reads TGTGCCAGCAGCCCAGCGGGATTCTCCTACAATGAGCAGTTCTTC. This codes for CASSPAGFSYNEQFF.

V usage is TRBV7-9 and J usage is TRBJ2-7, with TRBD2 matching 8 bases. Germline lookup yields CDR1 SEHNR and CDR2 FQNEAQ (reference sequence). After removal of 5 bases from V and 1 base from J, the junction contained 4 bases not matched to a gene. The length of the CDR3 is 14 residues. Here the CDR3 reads CASSPAGASYEQYF. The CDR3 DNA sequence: TGTGCCAGCAGCCCAGCGGGAGCGTCCTACGAGCAGTACTTC.

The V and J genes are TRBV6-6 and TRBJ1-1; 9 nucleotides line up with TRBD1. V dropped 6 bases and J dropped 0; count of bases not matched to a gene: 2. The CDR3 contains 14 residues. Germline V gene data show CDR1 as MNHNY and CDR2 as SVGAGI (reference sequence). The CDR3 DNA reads TGTGCCAGCAGCCGGACAGGGGTGAACACTGAAGCTTTCTTT. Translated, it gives CASSRTGVNTEAFF.

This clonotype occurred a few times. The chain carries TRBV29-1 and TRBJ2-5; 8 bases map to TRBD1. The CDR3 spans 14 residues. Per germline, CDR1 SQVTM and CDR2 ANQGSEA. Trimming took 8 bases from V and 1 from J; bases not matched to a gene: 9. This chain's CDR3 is CSQPGGAAQETQYF. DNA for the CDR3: TGCAGCCAACCAGGGGGCGCTGCCCAAGAGACCCAGTACTTC.

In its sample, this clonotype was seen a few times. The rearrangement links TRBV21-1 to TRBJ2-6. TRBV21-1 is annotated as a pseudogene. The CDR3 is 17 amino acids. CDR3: CASSKEVCDRSFNVLTF. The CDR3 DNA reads TGTGCCAGCAGCAAAGAGGTCTGTGATCGGTCATTCAACGTCCTGACTTTC.

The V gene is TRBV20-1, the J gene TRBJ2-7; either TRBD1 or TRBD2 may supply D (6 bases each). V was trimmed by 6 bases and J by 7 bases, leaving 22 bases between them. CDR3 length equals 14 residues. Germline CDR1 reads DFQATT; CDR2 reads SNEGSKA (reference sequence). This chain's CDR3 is CSAARGGGPREQYF. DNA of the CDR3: TGCAGTGCAGCCAGGGGAGGAGGCCCGAGGGAGCAGTACTTC.

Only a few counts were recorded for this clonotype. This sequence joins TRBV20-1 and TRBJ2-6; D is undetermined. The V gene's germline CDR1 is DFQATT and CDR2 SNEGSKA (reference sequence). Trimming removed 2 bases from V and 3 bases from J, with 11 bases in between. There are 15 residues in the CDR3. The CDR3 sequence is CSARPPEVGANVLTF. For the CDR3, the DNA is TGCAGTGCTAGACCTCCTGAGGTTGGGGCCAACGTCCTGACTTTC.